The source of this TCR beta chain is a study of cytomegalovirus exposure and HLA in healthy donors. In germline, CDR1 is MNHEY, CDR2 SVGAGI. V shed 4 bases and J 5 bases; nucleotides not matched to a gene: 10. The CDR3 has 16 amino acids. This clone has only a few counts. Antigen unknown. Study-level points and caveats: Sequencing artifact likely explains a cluster of highly shared sequence variants. A missense variant in DCLRE1C was later tied to TCR beta V- and J-gene trimming. Reportedly, diagnosis of cytomegalovirus status by the classifier showed high specificity and sensitivity. In a later analysis, common viral pathogens appeared linked to several of the most significant clusters.

Primers for the PCR totalled 60 Vbeta and 13 Jbeta. TCRdb keeps only in-frame clones here, not all; method: immunoSEQ multiplex PCR. The sample holds roughly 190,000 clones; 9.5% to 15% are singletons and the top ten take less than 8.5%. This receptor was taken from a man aged 45-65 years in good health and CMV-seropositive. Source material: PBMCs. The rearrangement uses TRBV6-5 and TRBJ2-2; 7 bases match TRBD2. CDR3 nucleotides: TGTGCCAGCAGTTCGATCCCGGGAGGAGGGACCGGGGAGCTGTTTTTT. Translation: CASSSIPGGGTGELFF.